This TCR beta chain was documented in a study of Graves' ophthalmopathy and Graves' hyperthyroidism. In this sample, this clonotype turned up many times. The CDR3 covers 14 residues. Trimming removed 3 bases from V and 5 bases from J; junction bases left unmatched: 5. Germline V CDR1 and CDR2: MGHDK, SYGVNS. Amplification of the TCR beta CDR3 regions used RNA transcripts (as template). HTBI primers were used in a first-round RT-PCR, which preceded a second-round multiplex PCR. MiXCR, applied by TCRdb to the multiplex PCR reads, yields one record per CDR3 protein. The table records hundreds of thousands of distinct CDR3 sequences, around a fifth of them present only once.

The material sequenced was peripheral blood. The TCR sequence derives from a young woman with stable Graves' hyperthyroidism. The chain employs TRBV25-1 and TRBJ2-5, with 8 bases lining up with TRBD2. CDR3 loop: CASSESSGNETQYF. The CDR3 DNA sequence: TGTGCCAGCAGTGAGAGTAGCGGGAATGAGACCCAGTACTTC.